The 15 T cell receptor beta chains below all came from one sample that was sequenced in a study of blood T cell repertoires in COVID-19. The data were produced by immunoSEQ multiplex PCR, yet TCRdb's version contains in-frame clones alone and is incomplete. The sample includes about 240,000 clones, around nine tenths of them seen just once. What was sequenced was peripheral blood. The origin of the receptors is a woman aged 40 to 50 who had recovered from COVID-19.

This chain uses TRBV3-1 (or the pseudogene TRBV3-2) with TRBJ2-2; D may be TRBD2 (6 bases). Per the germline V gene, CDR1 is LGHDT and CDR2 is YNNKEL (reference sequence). The CDR3 length is 14 residues. The V gene lost 1 base and the J gene lost 5 bases, with 8 bases spanning the gap. The CDR3 DNA reads as TGTGCCAGCAGCCAAGGCGGGGCGACCGGGGAGCTGTTTTTT. Translation: CASSQGGATGELFF.

CDR3 region: CASSPAGTGVGNQPQHF. In nucleotides, the CDR3 is TGCGCCAGCAGCCCTGCCGGGACAGGGGTCGGCAATCAGCCCCAGCATTTT. The J gene is TRBJ1-5, the V gene TRBV5-1, with TRBD1 matching 10 bases. Germline V gene sequence: CDR1 SGHRS, CDR2 YFSETQ. The CDR3 has 17 amino acids. The junction had 9 bases not matched to a gene; V was cut back by 4 bases and J by 2 bases. The whole variable domain, filled in from reference TRBV5-1 and TRBJ1-5, reads KAGVTQTPRYLIKTRGQQVTLSCSPISGHRSVSWYQQTPGQGLQFLFEYFSETQRNKGNFPGRFSGRQFSNSRSEMNVSTLELGDSALYLCASSPAGTGVGNQPQHFGDGTRLSIL.

This chain links TRBV6-5 with TRBJ1-2; 10 nucleotides line up with TRBD1. Losses at the gene ends were 6 bases for V and 4 bases for J; bases not matched to a gene: 8. The CDR3 runs 15 residues. Germline-derived CDR1 and CDR2 are MNHEY and SVGAGI. The CDR3 DNA is TGTGCCAGCAGAAGACAGGGGGCGCGCAGCTATGGCTACACCTTC. Protein product: CASRRQGARSYGYTF.

This clone was observed a few times. The chain couples TRBV27 to TRBJ1-1; 11 nucleotides align to TRBD1. Per germline, CDR1 MNHEY and CDR2 SMNVEV (reference sequence). Trimming at V came to 6 bases and at J to 4 bases, leaving 4 bases not matched to a gene. The CDR3 spans 14 residues. The chain's CDR3 is CASRAGTGGTEAFF. The DNA of the CDR3 is TGTGCCAGCAGGGCCGGGACAGGGGGCACTGAAGCTTTCTTT.

The rearrangement uses TRBV6-5 and TRBJ1-1, with a tentative D call TRBD1 (5 bases). Trimming removed 6 bases from V and 2 bases from J, with 10 bases in between. CDR1 is MNHEY and CDR2 is SVGAGI in the germline V gene. This CDR3 has 13 residues. CDR3: CASSRRVNTEAFF. DNA for the CDR3: TGTGCCAGCAGCCGCAGGGTTAACACTGAAGCTTTCTTT.

J is TRBJ1-2 and V is TRBV18; TRBD1 agrees at 7 bases. In germline, CDR1 is KGHSH, CDR2 LQKENI. The CDR3 is made up of 15 amino acids. Trimming took 1 base from V and 8 from J; bases not matched to a gene: 10. The CDR3 DNA reads TGTGCCAGCTCACCACGGGGACAGACGACTCGGGGCTACACCTTC. It encodes CASSPRGQTTRGYTF.

The chain couples TRBV27 to TRBJ1-3; D is unclear. Trimming left V 3 bases short and J 0 bases short, with 9 bases between. The CDR3 length is 15 residues. Germline values: CDR1 MNHEY, CDR2 SMNVEV (reference sequence). In nucleotides, the CDR3 is TGTGCCAGCAGTTTTGGGCCACCCTCTGGAAACACCATATATTTT. Encoded protein: CASSFGPPSGNTIYF.

The chain carries TRBV29-1 and TRBJ2-1; 8 nucleotides agree with TRBD2. The CDR3 runs 14 residues. Germline V gene lookup returns CDR1 SQVTM and CDR2 ANQGSEA. J gave up 2 bases and V 3 bases, and 3 bases lay outside the gene matches. The CDR3 loop reads CSVEGAGAYNEQFF. CDR3 sequence (DNA): TGCAGCGTTGAGGGAGCGGGAGCCTACAATGAGCAGTTCTTC.

The chain is built from TRBV7-2 and TRBJ1-5; 10 positions match TRBD1. The CDR3 is 16 amino acids. From germline, CDR1 is SGHTA and CDR2 FQGNSA. Trimming took 4 bases from V and 6 from J; bases not matched to a gene: 9. This chain's CDR3 is CASSSRQGAVGQPQHF. CDR3 in DNA: TGTGCCAGCAGCTCCCGACAGGGGGCCGTCGGTCAGCCCCAGCATTTT.

The chain is built from TRBV5-5 and TRBJ2-7; TRBD1 matches at 8 bases. The germline V gene encodes CDR1 SGHKS and CDR2 YYEKEE (reference sequence). V lost 0 bases, J lost 3 bases, and 11 bases stayed unmatched. The CDR3 runs to 17 residues. In nucleotides, the CDR3 is TGTGCCAGCAGCTTGGCCCAGACAGGGGTCCCAAACTACGAGCAGTACGTC. It specifies CASSLAQTGVPNYEQYV.

This clone was observed a single time. The rearrangement links TRBV6-5 to TRBJ2-1; 7 positions agree with TRBD2. The CDR3 is 15 residues long. The germline V gene has CDR1 MNHEY and CDR2 SVGAGI. J gave up 7 bases and V 0 bases, and 6 bases lay outside the gene matches. The chain's CDR3 is CASSYSRTRGNEQFF. In nucleotides, the CDR3 is TGTGCCAGCAGTTACTCCCGGACTAGAGGTAATGAGCAGTTCTTC.

The chain uses TRBV10-3 and TRBJ2-1; 10 positions match TRBD1. CDR1 and CDR2 (germline): ENHRY, SYGVKD. J gave up 4 bases and V 10 bases, and 7 bases lay outside the gene matches. The CDR3 is 14 amino acids. The CDR3 DNA is TGTGCCACTGACAGGGGGCTTGGGTACAATGAGCAGTTCTTC. Amino acids: CATDRGLGYNEQFF.

The V gene is TRBV12-3 or TRBV12-4, the J gene TRBJ2-7; D unclear. This CDR3 has 13 residues. Trimming left V 6 bases short and J 5 bases short, with 14 bases between. The CDR3 region has the DNA TGTGCCAGCAGGCCATCGAACCGGGACGAGCAGTACTTC. It translates to CASRPSNRDEQYF.

The V call is TRBV6-5, the J call TRBJ2-7; tentative D call: TRBD1 (5 bases). Per germline, CDR1 MNHEY and CDR2 SVGAGI. The CDR3 sequence is 11 residues long. V was cut by 6 bases and J by 2 bases, with 5 bases left in between. DNA for the CDR3: TGTGCCAGCAGGGACACCTACGAGCAGTACTTC. Its translation is CASRDTYEQYF.

This clone was seen a single time. The chain joins TRBV23-1 to TRBJ2-3; D not certain. TRBV23-1 is filed as an ORF, its function uncertain. Trimming shortened V by 10 bases and J by 2 bases, and 7 bases separated the two germline ends. This CDR3 spans 11 amino acids. CDR3 region: CATPTTDTQYF. CDR3 DNA sequence: TGCGCCACCCCTACCACAGATACGCAGTATTTT.